These T cell receptor beta chains were read from a single sample in a study of CD4 and CD8 cells across lung adenocarcinoma regions. TCRdb itself ran the PCR reads through MiXCR, one entry per CDR3 protein. The sample consists of roughly 7,100 distinct CDR3 sequences, roughly 40% of them appearing once. Sequenced material: CD4+ T cells from the margin of a lung tumor. The receptors shown here come from a male donor with lung adenocarcinoma. The CD4 and CD8 labels of this study may be unreliable. Each CDR3 is given with its conserved first and last residue. Not every row has a clone size; where given, it reads once, few, many or a size class.

TRBV6-1,TRBJ2-3,16,medium-sized,CASSRLAGIVTDTQYF
TRBV9,TRBJ1-2,15,many,CASSTTGGRGYGYTF
TRBV5-1,TRBJ2-1,16,many,CASSARTSGGANEQFF
TRBV7-2,TRBJ2-1,15,many,CASRPQGSAYNEQFF
TRBV9,TRBJ2-1,19,NA,CASSRWGTSGRSTEDEQFF
TRBV6-1,NA,21,few,CASSEAGVRLAGVRNTGTQYF
TRBV27,TRBJ2-3,14,once,CASSFRQGVNTQYF
TRBV14,TRBJ2-3,12,NA,CASSQIPDTQYF
TRBV10-2,TRBJ2-2,15,NA,CASSESGLAARELFF
TRBV7-2,TRBJ2-4,15,NA,CASSFGRAGGNIQYF
TRBV24-1,TRBJ2-5,15,few,CATSDLQGSQETQYF
TRBV19,TRBJ1-5,13,NA,CASSYNSNQPQHF
TRBV6-1,TRBJ2-5,13,NA,CASSVRPQETQYF
TRBV10-3,TRBJ2-4,15,once,CAISDRTGKANTQYF
TRBV7-9,TRBJ1-2,14,NA,CASSLMGQVYGYTF
TRBV6-1,TRBJ2-2,15,many,CASSEGQGYTGELFF
TRBV6-1,TRBJ2-4,13,NA,CASNPGNQNIQYF
TRBV6-1,TRBJ2-3,12,medium-sized,CASRDLWDTQYF
TRBV6-4,TRBJ2-2,14,few,CASSVLADTGELFF
TRBV6-5,NA,14,NA,CASSYSTGGDIQYF
TRBV12-3/TRBV12-4,TRBJ1-1,13,NA,CASATGEGTEAFF
TRBV4-2,TRBJ2-2,13,NA,CASSQGGGGELFF
TRBV24-1,TRBJ2-3,17,few,CATSDPGTGVFTDTQYF
TRBV6-1,TRBJ2-3,16,NA,CASTRSGRSTADTQYF
TRBV6-1,TRBJ2-3,17,NA,CASSPGWEGRVTDTQYF
TRBV6-1,TRBJ2-3,15,once,CARGLQAVSTDTQYF
TRBV6-2/TRBV6-3,TRBJ2-1,15,few,CASSWLLRSYNEQFF
TRBV6-1,NA,14,NA,CASRGLRAKDMQYF
TRBV27,TRBJ2-1,13,many,CASSLGTGMTQFF
TRBV6-1,TRBJ2-3,15,NA,CASSSVADSTDTQYF
TRBV6-1,TRBJ1-2,16,NA,CASSKGQGHLRYGYTF
TRBV27,TRBJ2-1,15,few,CASSQGTAGVSEQFF
TRBV6-4,TRBJ2-3,15,NA,CASSEGLGGKDIQYF
TRBV5-5,NA,17,NA,CASSSRTWSSGVNEQFF
TRBV6-5,NA,19,medium-sized,CASSFHSSSGSQRGETQYF
TRBV6-1,TRBJ2-3,16,NA,CASSRTSGCAKDTQYF
TRBV6-5,TRBJ2-1,15,medium-sized,CASSSWTGVNNEQFF
TRBV27,TRBJ2-7,15,many,CASSRGQVSWDEQYF
TRBV6-5,NA,12,NA,CASSYSGAAQYF
TRBV10-3,TRBJ2-1,16,many,CAISELAGGNYNEQFF
TRBV12-5,TRBJ2-6,18,few,CASGFRGGPLSGANVLTF
TRBV27,NA,17,NA,CASRCVGGARATDTQYF
TRBV6-5,TRBJ2-4,14,few,CASSSGTGFGIQYF
TRBV9,TRBJ2-5,15,few,CASSSPVGEQETQYF
TRBV6-2/TRBV6-3,TRBJ1-2,13,NA,CASSRTAVYGYTF
TRBV30,TRBJ2-1,15,many,CAWSGTVGLYNEQFF
TRBV6-1,TRBJ2-2,14,NA,CASSRRDRTGELFF